Each of the 6 T cell receptor beta chains below was sequenced from the same sample in a study of T cells after posttransplantation cyclophosphamide. Libraries were prepared by immunoSEQ multiplex PCR; TCRdb keeps only in-frame clonotypes and omits some of them. The sample shows 20,000 to 30,000 clones, none of them appearing just once. Sequencing used PBMCs. Receptors originate from a woman in her fifties or sixties in good health, CMV-negative, and a related stem cell transplant donor.

This clone was seen at least ten times. V is TRBV11-2 and J is TRBJ1-5; D remains unclear. With 5 bases removed from V and 2 bases from J, the gap between germline ends came to 13 bases. The CDR3 is 15 residues long. Germline loops: CDR1 SGHAT, CDR2 FQNNGV. The CDR3 here is CASSLTGDGNQPQHF. CDR3 nucleotides: TGTGCCAGCAGCCTGACCGGGGATGGCAATCAGCCCCAGCATTTT. Looking up the rest from reference TRBV11-2 and TRBJ1-5 gives the full variable domain: EAGVAQSPRYKIIEKRQSVAFWCNPISGHATLYWYQQILGQGPKLLIQFQNNGVVDDSQLPKDRFSAERLKGVDSTLKIQPAKLEDSAVYLCASSLTGDGNQPQHFGDGTRLSIL.

This clone was detected many times. The rearrangement joins TRBV15 to TRBJ1-6, with TRBD1 as a possible D gene (5 bases). The V end was cut by 5 bases, the J end by 13 bases, with 18 bases between. The germline V gene has CDR1 LNHNV and CDR2 YYDKDF (reference sequence). The length of the CDR3 is 14 residues. For the CDR3, the DNA is TGTGCCACCAGCCAAGCGATGGGGGAGGGCCCCCTCCACTTT. Amino acid sequence: CATSQAMGEGPLHF.

This clone has ten or more counts. The chain is built from TRBV9 and TRBJ1-4, with 12 bases that match TRBD1. The CDR3 contains 16 residues. V shed 3 bases and J 8 bases; nucleotides not matched to a gene: 8. The germline gives CDR1 SGDLS, CDR2 YYNGEE. CDR3 sequence reads: CASSERDRGRREKLFF. In nucleotides, the CDR3 is TGTGCCAGCAGCGAACGGGACAGGGGGCGACGGGAAAAACTGTTTTTT.

This clone has a count of ten or more. CDR3 nucleotides: TGTGCCAGCTTACCGGACAGGGTAGACTATGGCTACACCTTC. Translated, it gives CASLPDRVDYGYTF. V usage is TRBV4-2 and J usage is TRBJ1-2; the match to TRBD1 covers 8 bases. Germline V gives CDR1 LGHNA, CDR2 YNFKEQ. The CDR3 runs to 14 residues. V lost 8 bases, J lost 3 bases, and 8 bases stayed unmatched.

This clone appeared many times. V is TRBV7-2 and J is TRBJ1-6, with unresolved D. Germline lookup yields CDR1 SGHTA and CDR2 FQGNSA. V lost 1 base and J lost 7, with 8 bases in between. This CDR3 is 14 amino acids long. The CDR3 DNA reads as TGTGCCAGCAGCTTAGACCGGGAAAATTCACCCCTCCACTTT. Protein product: CASSLDRENSPLHF.

This clone was observed a handful of times. The chain carries TRBV25-1 and TRBJ2-5; possible D gene TRBD2, 7 bases. The germline V and J ends were trimmed by 2 bases and 4 bases, with 17 bases remaining between them. CDR1 and CDR2 from the germline V gene are MGHDK and SYGVNS. The CDR3 extends over 16 amino acids. CDR3 coding DNA: TGTGCCAGCAGTGAAGGTTCGGGGGGCGCAGGAGAGACCCAGTACTTC. Translating gives CASSEGSGGAGETQYF. Filled out from reference TRBV25-1 and TRBJ2-5, the complete variable domain reads EADIYQTPRYLVIGTGKKITLECSQTMGHDKMYWYQQDPGMELHLIHYSYGVNSTEKGDLSSESTVSRIRTEHFPLTLESARPSHTSQYLCASSEGSGGAGETQYFGPGTRLLVL.